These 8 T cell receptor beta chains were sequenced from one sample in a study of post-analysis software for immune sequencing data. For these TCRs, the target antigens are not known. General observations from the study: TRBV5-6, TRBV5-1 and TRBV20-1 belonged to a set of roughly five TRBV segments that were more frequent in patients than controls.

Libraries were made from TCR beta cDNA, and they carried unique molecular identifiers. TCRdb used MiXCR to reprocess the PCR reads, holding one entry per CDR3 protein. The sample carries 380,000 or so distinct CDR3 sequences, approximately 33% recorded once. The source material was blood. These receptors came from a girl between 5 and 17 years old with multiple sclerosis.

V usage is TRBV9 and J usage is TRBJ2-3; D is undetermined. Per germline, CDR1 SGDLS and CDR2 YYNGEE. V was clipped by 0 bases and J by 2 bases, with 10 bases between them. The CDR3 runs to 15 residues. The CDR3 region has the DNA TGTGCCAGCAGCGTAGAGTACTCGAACACAGATACGCAGTATTTT. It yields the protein CASSVEYSNTDTQYF.

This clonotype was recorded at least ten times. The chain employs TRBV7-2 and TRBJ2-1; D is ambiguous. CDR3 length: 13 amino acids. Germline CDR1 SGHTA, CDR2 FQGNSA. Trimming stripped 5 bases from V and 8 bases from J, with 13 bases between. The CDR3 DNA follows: TGTGCCAGCAGCCACCCCTACGCGGATGAGCAGTTCTTC. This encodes CASSHPYADEQFF.

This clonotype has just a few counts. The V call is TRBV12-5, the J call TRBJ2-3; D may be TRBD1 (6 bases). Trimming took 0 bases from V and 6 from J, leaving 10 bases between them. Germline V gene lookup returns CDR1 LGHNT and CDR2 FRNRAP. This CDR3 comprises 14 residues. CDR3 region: CASGLVRQGDTQYF. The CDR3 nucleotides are TGTGCTAGTGGTTTGGTACGGCAGGGGGATACGCAGTATTTT. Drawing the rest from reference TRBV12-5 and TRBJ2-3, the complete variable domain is DARVTQTPRHKVTEMGQEVTMRCQPILGHNTVFWYRQTMMQGLELLAYFRNRAPLDDSGMPKDRFSAEMPDATLATLKIQPSEPRDSAVYFCASGLVRQGDTQYFGPGTRLTVL.

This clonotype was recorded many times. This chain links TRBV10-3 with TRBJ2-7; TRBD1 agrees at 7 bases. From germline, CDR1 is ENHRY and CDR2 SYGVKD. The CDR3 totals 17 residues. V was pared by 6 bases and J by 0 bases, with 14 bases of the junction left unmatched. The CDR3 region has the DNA TGTGCCATCAGACCCGGGACAGACCCCCAACTCTCCTACGAGCAGTACTTC. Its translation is CAIRPGTDPQLSYEQYF.

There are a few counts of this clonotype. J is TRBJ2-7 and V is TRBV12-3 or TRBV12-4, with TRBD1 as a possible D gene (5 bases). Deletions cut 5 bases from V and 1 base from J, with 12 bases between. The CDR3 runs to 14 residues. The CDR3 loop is CASSRDSLSYEQYF. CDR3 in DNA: TGTGCCAGCAGTCGTGACAGTTTATCCTACGAGCAGTACTTC.

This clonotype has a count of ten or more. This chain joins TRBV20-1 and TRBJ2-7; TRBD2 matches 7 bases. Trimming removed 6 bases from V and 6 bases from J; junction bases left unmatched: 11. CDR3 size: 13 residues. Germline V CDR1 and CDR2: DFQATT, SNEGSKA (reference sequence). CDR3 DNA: TGCAGTGCAATTACCGGGACTACCAGCGAGCAGTACTTC. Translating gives CSAITGTTSEQYF.

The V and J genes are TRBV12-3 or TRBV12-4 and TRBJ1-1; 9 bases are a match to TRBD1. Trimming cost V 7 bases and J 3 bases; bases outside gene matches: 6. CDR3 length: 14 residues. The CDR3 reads CASINRGQDTEAFF. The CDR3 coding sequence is TGTGCCAGCATTAACAGGGGGCAGGACACTGAAGCTTTCTTT.

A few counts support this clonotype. CDR3 in amino acids: CASSEPYTQYF. The DNA of the CDR3 is TGCGCCAGCAGTGAGCCCTATACGCAGTATTTT. V usage is TRBV10-2 and J usage is TRBJ2-3, with no clear D. The CDR3 is made up of 11 amino acids. Germline V lookup: CDR1 WSHSY, CDR2 SAAADI. Trimming pared 2 bases from V and 7 bases from J, leaving 4 bases between.